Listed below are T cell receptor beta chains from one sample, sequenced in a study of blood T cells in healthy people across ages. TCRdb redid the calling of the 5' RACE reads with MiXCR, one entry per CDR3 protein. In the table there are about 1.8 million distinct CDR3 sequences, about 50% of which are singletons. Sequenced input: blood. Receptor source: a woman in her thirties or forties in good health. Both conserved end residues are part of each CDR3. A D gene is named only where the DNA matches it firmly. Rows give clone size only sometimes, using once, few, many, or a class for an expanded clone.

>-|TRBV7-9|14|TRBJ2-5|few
TGTGCCAGCAGCACTAGGGGTGGCCAAGAGACCCAGTACTTC
CASSTRGGQETQYF
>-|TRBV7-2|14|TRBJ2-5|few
TGTGCCAGCAGCTTCGCGGGTTGGGGGGAGACCCAGTACTTC
CASSFAGWGETQYF
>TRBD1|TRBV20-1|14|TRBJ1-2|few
TGCAGTGCTACCGCCCTCGGGACAGGGAGGGGCTACACCTTC
CSATALGTGRGYTF
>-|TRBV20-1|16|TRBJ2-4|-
TGCAGTGCTAGTGAGGTCCCGACTACCACCGGGAACATTCAGTACTTC
CSASEVPTTTGNIQYF
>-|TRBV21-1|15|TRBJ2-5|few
TGTGCCAGCAGCAAAGCGCGCAGGGTCACACAGACCCAGTACTTC
CASSKARRVTQTQYF
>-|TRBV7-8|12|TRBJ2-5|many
TGTGCCAGCGCTCCGGGGACAGAGACCCAGTACTTC
CASAPGTETQYF
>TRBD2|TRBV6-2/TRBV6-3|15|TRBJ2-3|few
TGTGCCAGCCTTTCTAGCGGACTCTTCACAGATACGCAGTATTTT
CASLSSGLFTDTQYF
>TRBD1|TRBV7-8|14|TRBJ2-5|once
TGTGCCACAATTATCGGGACAGGGGAGAAGACCCAGTACTTC
CATIIGTGEKTQYF
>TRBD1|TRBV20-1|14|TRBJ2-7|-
TGCAGTGCTCGAGCTCGGACAGGGCCTTACGAGCAGTACTTC
CSARARTGPYEQYF
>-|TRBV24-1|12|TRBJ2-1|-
TGTGCCACCGCAAGGGTGGCCAATGAGCAGTTCTTC
CATARVANEQFF
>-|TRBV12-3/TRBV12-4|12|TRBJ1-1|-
TGTGCCAGCAGCCGCCTTACGGGGGAAGCTTTCTTT
CASSRLTGEAFF
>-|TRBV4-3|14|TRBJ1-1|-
TGCGCCAGCAGCCCCAGGAGTCAAGATTCGGAAGCTTTCTTT
CASSPRSQDSEAFF
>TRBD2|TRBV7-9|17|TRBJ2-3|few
TGTGCCAGCAGCCTCCAGCGGGGGGTGTACGGCCCAGATACGCAGTATTTT
CASSLQRGVYGPDTQYF
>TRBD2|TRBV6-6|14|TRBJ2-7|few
TGTGCCAGCAGTCCGGGAGGATCCTACAATGAGCAGTACTTC
CASSPGGSYNEQYF
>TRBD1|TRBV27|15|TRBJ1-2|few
TGTGCCAGCAGTCCCCGGGACAGGGGGGTAGTCGGCTACACCTTC
CASSPRDRGVVGYTF
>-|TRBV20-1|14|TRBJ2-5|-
TGCAGTGCTATCCTAAAAAGGGATTTATCCTGGCAGTACTTC
CSAILKRDLSWQYF
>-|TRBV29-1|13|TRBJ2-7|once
TGCAGCGTTGTACAGGGCCTGGGCTACGAGCAGTACTTC
CSVVQGLGYEQYF
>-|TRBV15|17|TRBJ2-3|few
TGTGCCACCAGCTTCCTGGGGCAGGGGGGAGGTTTAGATACGCAGTATTTT
CATSFLGQGGGLDTQYF
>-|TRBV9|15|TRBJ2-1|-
TGTGCCAGCAGCGTTCGGGGGCGTTGGGGAAATGAGCAGTTCTTC
CASSVRGRWGNEQFF
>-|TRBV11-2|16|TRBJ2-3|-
TGTGCCAGCAGCTTAGAGTATTGGGAGATCACAGATACGCAGTATTTT
CASSLEYWEITDTQYF
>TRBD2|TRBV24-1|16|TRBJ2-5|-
TGTGCCACCAGTGATTTGAGGGAGACAGCGGGGAATGAGCAGTACTTC
CATSDLRETAGNEQYF
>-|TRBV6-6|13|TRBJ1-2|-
TGTGCCACAAGGGGCAGAGGCTCCTATGGCTACACCTTC
CATRGRGSYGYTF
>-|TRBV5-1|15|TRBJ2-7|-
TGCGCCAGCAGCCCGGACGGCCTAGGACCCTACGAGCAGTACTTC
CASSPDGLGPYEQYF
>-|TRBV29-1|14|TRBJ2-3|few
TGCAGCGTCTTGAACCGGGGCGGCAGAGATACGCAGTATTTT
CSVLNRGGRDTQYF
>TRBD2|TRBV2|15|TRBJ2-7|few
TGTGCCAGCAGCAAGGGACTAGCGGACTCCTACGAGCAGTACTTC
CASSKGLADSYEQYF
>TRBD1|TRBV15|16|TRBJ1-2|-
TGTGCCACCAGCAGAGATACAGGGGGCCATGGGTATGGCTACACCTTC
CATSRDTGGHGYGYTF
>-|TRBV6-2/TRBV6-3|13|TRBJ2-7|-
TGTGCCAGCAGTTACGGATTCTGGAACGAGCAGTACTTC
CASSYGFWNEQYF
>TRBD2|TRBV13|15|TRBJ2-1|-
TGTGCCAGCAGAACTAGCGGGGGCCCTCGGAGTGAGCAGTTCTTC
CASRTSGGPRSEQFF
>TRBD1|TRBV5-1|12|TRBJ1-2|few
TGCGCCAGCAGCCGGGGACAGTATGGCTACACCTTC
CASSRGQYGYTF